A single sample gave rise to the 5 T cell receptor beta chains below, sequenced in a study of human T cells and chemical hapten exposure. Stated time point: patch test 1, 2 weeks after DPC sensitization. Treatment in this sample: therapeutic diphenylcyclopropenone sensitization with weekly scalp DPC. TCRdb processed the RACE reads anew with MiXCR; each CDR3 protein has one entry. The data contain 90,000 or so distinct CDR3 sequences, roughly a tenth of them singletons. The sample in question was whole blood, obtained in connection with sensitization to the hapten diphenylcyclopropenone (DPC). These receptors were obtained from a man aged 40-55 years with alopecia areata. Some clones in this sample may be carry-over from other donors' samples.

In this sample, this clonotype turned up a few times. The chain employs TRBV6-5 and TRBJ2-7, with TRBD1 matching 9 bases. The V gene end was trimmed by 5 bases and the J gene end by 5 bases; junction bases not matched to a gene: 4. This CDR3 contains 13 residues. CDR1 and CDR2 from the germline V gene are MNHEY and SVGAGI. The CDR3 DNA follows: TGTGCCAGCAGTCGGGACAGGGTCCACGAGCAGTACTTC. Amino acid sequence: CASSRDRVHEQYF.

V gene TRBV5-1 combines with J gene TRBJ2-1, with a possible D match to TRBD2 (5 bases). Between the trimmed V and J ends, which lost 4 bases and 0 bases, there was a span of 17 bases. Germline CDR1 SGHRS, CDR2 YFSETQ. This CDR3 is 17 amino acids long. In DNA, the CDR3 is TGCGCCAGCAGCCCGGAACCCGGGAAAAGCTCCTACAATGAGCAGTTCTTC. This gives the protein CASSPEPGKSSYNEQFF.

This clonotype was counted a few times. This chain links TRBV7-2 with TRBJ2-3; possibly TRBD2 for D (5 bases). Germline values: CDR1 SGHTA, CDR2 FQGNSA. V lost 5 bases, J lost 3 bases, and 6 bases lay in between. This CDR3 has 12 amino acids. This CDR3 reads CASSQRTDTQYF. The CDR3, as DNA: TGTGCCAGCAGCCAGCGGACAGATACGCAGTATTTT.

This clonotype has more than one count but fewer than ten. This CDR3 is CASSYPPAPRGKDNEQFF. In DNA form, the CDR3 reads TGTGCCAGCAGTTACCCCCCGGCCCCTAGGGGGAAAGACAATGAGCAGTTCTTC. This chain joins TRBV6-2 or TRBV6-3 and TRBJ2-1; tentative D call: TRBD1 (6 bases). V was pared by 2 bases and J by 5 bases, with 22 bases between. Per germline, CDR1 MNHEY and CDR2 SVGEGT. The CDR3 has 18 amino acids.

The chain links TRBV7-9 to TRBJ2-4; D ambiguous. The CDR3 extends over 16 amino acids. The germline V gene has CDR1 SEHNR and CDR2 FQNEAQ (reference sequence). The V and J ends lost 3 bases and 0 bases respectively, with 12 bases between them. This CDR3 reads CASSFYPNSAKNIQYF. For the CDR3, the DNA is TGTGCCAGCAGCTTTTACCCAAACTCAGCCAAAAACATTCAGTACTTC.